This T cell receptor beta chain was profiled in a study of T cells in Graves' hyperthyroidism and ophthalmopathy. Overall study findings and caveats: In blood, most of the thyroid clonotypes expanded above 0.001 were also present.

Amplified regions were TCR beta CDR3 sequences from RNA transcripts. With the HTBI primer set, the TCR CDR3 went through a first round of RT-PCR. Via MiXCR, TCRdb re-called the multiplex PCR reads, giving one row per CDR3 protein. Of roughly 800,000 distinct CDR3 sequences in the sample, roughly 40% were seen once. Exclusion of a patient resulted from uncontrolled infection, other autoimmune disease, pregnancy or lactation. The study based diagnoses on clinical symptoms, serum thyroxine and TRAb, thyroid ultrasound and orbital computed tomography. This clonotype was seen more than once but under ten times. Its antigen is as yet unknown. This CDR3 contains 15 residues. The germline V and J ends were trimmed by 6 bases and 4 bases, with 13 bases remaining between them. CDR1 is SEHNR, CDR2 FQNEAQ, per germline (reference sequence).

Material: blood. The receptor's source is a man in his late teens or twenties with Graves' hyperthyroidism. V is TRBV7-9 and J is TRBJ2-6; no clear D gene. As DNA, the CDR3 is TGTGCCAGCAGAGAAGAAGGTTGGGGGGCCAACGTCCTGACTTTC. The encoded protein is CASREEGWGANVLTF.